Each of the 18 T cell receptor beta chains below was sequenced from the same sample in a study of T cells in localized non-small cell lung cancer. This table comes from immunoSEQ multiplex PCR, and its TCRdb copy is limited to in-frame clones, with some not included. The profile shows about 35,000 clones, approximately 90% of them singletons. Sequencing used peripheral blood mononuclear cells, obtained before any cancer treatment. The source of these receptors is a female donor over 55 with stage II lung adenocarcinoma.

The J gene is TRBJ2-2, the V gene TRBV2; D is perhaps TRBD1 or TRBD2 (5 bases each). Germline-derived CDR1 and CDR2 are SNHLY and FYNNEI. V was cut by 6 bases and J by 4 bases, with 15 bases left in between. The CDR3 runs 15 residues. CDR3 region: CASRENPGPTGELFF. The CDR3 DNA follows: TGTGCCAGCAGGGAAAACCCGGGACCCACCGGGGAGCTGTTTTTT.

This clone appeared a few times. V usage is TRBV19 and J usage is TRBJ1-2; D uncertain. This CDR3 region has 12 residues. The ends were cut back, 5 bases at V and 4 bases at J, with 8 bases in the middle. From germline, CDR1 is LNHDA and CDR2 SQIVND (reference sequence). CDR3 nucleotides: TGTGCCAGTAGTGCAGGCACCTATGGCTACACCTTC. Amino acid sequence: CASSAGTYGYTF.

The rearrangement uses TRBV5-4 and TRBJ1-3; D possibly corresponds to TRBD1 (6 bases). There are 13 residues in the CDR3. CDR1 is SGHNT and CDR2 is YYREEE in the germline V gene (reference sequence). V lost 5 bases, J lost 1 base, and 7 bases lay in between. CDR3 protein: CASRGGSGNTIYF. In DNA form, the CDR3 reads TGTGCCAGCAGAGGGGGGTCTGGAAACACCATATATTTT.

The CDR3: CASSLKGAPVTEAFF. CDR3 coding DNA: TGCGCCAGCAGCTTGAAGGGGGCGCCGGTCACTGAAGCTTTCTTT. This rearrangement joins TRBV5-1 to TRBJ1-1; 7 nucleotides match TRBD1. Germline-derived CDR1 and CDR2 are SGHRS and YFSETQ. V lost 1 base, J lost 4 bases, and 7 bases stayed unmatched. This CDR3 contains 15 residues.

In nucleotides, the CDR3 is TGCGCCAGCAGCTTGCAGCTGAACACTGAAGCTTTCTTT. Translated, it gives CASSLQLNTEAFF. The chain carries TRBV5-1 and TRBJ1-1; no clear D. The germline CDR1 and CDR2 sequences are SGHRS and YFSETQ. The CDR3 has 13 amino acids. Deletions cut 1 base from V and 0 bases from J, with 4 bases between.

The chain employs TRBV28 and TRBJ1-4, with 7 bases identical to TRBD1. The CDR3 is made up of 20 amino acids. V lost 2 bases and J lost 0; bases outside the gene matches: 15. Germline CDR1 reads MDHEN; CDR2 reads SYDVKM. The CDR3 sequence is CASSLREHGWGTATNEKLFF. The CDR3 coding sequence is TGTGCCAGCAGTTTAAGGGAACACGGTTGGGGGACAGCAACTAATGAAAAACTGTTTTTT.

V and J are TRBV7-2 and TRBJ1-5, with 7 bases lining up with TRBD1. In germline, CDR1 is SGHTA, CDR2 FQGNSA. J gave up 5 bases and V 1 base, and 5 bases lay outside the gene matches. The CDR3 loop spans 15 amino acids. CDR3 coding DNA: TGTGCCAGCAGCTTAGGGGCAGGGGGGCATCAGCCCCAGCATTTT. Translated, it gives CASSLGAGGHQPQHF.

DNA of the CDR3: TGTGCCATTGCGACGGGACTTCTGAACACTGAAGCTTTCTTT. It specifies CAIATGLLNTEAFF. The J gene is TRBJ1-1, the V gene TRBV7-2; TRBD1 might be the D (5 bases). In germline, CDR1 is SGHTA, CDR2 FQGNSA. V lost 10 bases and J lost 0, with 15 bases in between. The CDR3 loop spans 14 amino acids.

The V gene is TRBV5-1, the J gene TRBJ2-2; either TRBD1 or TRBD2 may supply D (5 bases each). The germline gives CDR1 SGHRS, CDR2 YFSETQ. The CDR3 is 17 amino acids. Trimming took 3 bases from V and 1 from J, leaving 16 bases between them. The CDR3 loop is CASSWAPSGGNTGELFF. The CDR3 DNA sequence: TGCGCCAGCAGCTGGGCCCCCTCTGGGGGGAACACCGGGGAGCTGTTTTTT.

This clone was counted only a few times. The gene calls are TRBV5-6 and TRBJ1-2; perhaps TRBD1 as D (5 bases). The V gene's germline CDR1 is SGHDT and CDR2 YYEEEE. This CDR3 has 14 amino acids. V dropped 3 bases and J dropped 8 bases, with 17 bases sitting between them. Here the CDR3 reads CASSSTVGLGGYTF. The CDR3 region has the DNA TGTGCCAGCAGCTCTACAGTGGGGCTGGGAGGCTACACCTTC.

In this sample, this clone turned up once. The chain joins TRBV5-1 to TRBJ1-2; D possibly corresponds to TRBD1 (6 bases). The CDR3 is 13 amino acids. The V end lost 5 bases, the J end lost 5 bases, and 13 bases lay between the germline ends. Looked up from germline, CDR1 is SGHRS and CDR2 is YFSETQ. The CDR3, as DNA: TGCGCCAGCAGACCTACAGGGATGTATGGCTACACCTTC. It encodes CASRPTGMYGYTF.

The count of this clone is one. The CDR3 loop is CASSDAGLSYGYTF. As DNA, the CDR3 is TGTGCCAGCAGTGACGCGGGGTTGAGCTATGGCTACACCTTC. The chain is built from TRBV6-1 and TRBJ1-2; the D is unclear. With 3 bases removed from V and 4 bases from J, the gap between germline ends came to 12 bases. From germline, CDR1 is MNHNS and CDR2 SASEGT. The CDR3 spans 14 residues.

V usage is TRBV28 and J usage is TRBJ1-1; D is ambiguous. The germline V gene encodes CDR1 MDHEN and CDR2 SYDVKM. This CDR3 contains 15 residues. The V end was cut by 5 bases, the J end by 1 base, with 14 bases between. CDR3 DNA: TGTGCCAGCAGTCGCCCCATTGGGTCGAACACTGAAGCTTTCTTT. Its protein product is CASSRPIGSNTEAFF.

The rearrangement uses TRBV5-6 and TRBJ1-3; TRBD1 is a possible D gene (5 bases). Germline V lookup: CDR1 SGHDT, CDR2 YYEEEE. Trimming cost V 0 bases and J 0 bases, with 16 bases left between them. This CDR3 is 18 amino acids long. The DNA for the CDR3 is TGTGCCAGCAGCTTGGAGGGGTCTGGGAGGAGCTCTGGAAACACCATATATTTT. This gives the protein CASSLEGSGRSSGNTIYF.

The rearrangement joins TRBV7-9 to TRBJ1-1; D not resolved. Germline CDR1 reads SEHNR; CDR2 reads FQNEAQ (reference sequence). CDR3 length equals 12 residues. Trimming cost V 1 base and J 5 bases, with 5 bases left between them. This chain's CDR3 is CASSLDQTEAFF. The DNA of the CDR3 is TGTGCCAGCAGCTTAGATCAGACTGAAGCTTTCTTT. The full variable domain, rest sourced from reference TRBV7-9 and TRBJ1-1, is DTGVSQNPRHKITKRGQNVTFRCDPISEHNRLYWYRQTLGQGPEFLTYFQNEAQLEKSRLLSDRFSAERPKGSFSTLEIQRTEQGDSAMYLCASSLDQTEAFFGQGTRLTVV.

The chain joins TRBV30 to TRBJ2-3; D perhaps matches TRBD1 (6 bases). V lost 2 bases, J lost 0 bases, and 9 bases lay in between. The length of the CDR3 is 14 residues. Germline V gene data show CDR1 as GTSNPN and CDR2 as SVGIG (reference sequence). The CDR3: CAWSPGVSTDTQYF. CDR3 DNA sequence: TGTGCCTGGAGTCCAGGGGTTAGCACAGATACGCAGTATTTT.

V gene TRBV11-2 combines with J gene TRBJ1-2; D not certain. Germline V gene lookup returns CDR1 SGHAT and CDR2 FQNNGV. V was cut by 3 bases and J by 7 bases, with 12 bases left in between. There are 13 residues in the CDR3. The CDR3 DNA is TGTGCCAGCAGCTTGTGGACGTCGGGTGGCTACACCTTC. Protein: CASSLWTSGGYTF.

The chain combines TRBV15 with TRBJ2-7; D is unclear. From germline, CDR1 is LNHNV and CDR2 YYDKDF (reference sequence). The CDR3 consists of 16 residues. V was cut by 2 bases and J by 0 bases, with 14 bases left in between. The CDR3 sequence: CATSRPVGVSSYEQYF. CDR3 nucleotide sequence: TGTGCCACCAGCAGACCCGTTGGGGTGAGCTCCTACGAGCAGTACTTC.